This T cell receptor (beta chain) was sequenced in a study of cytomegalovirus exposure and HLA in healthy donors. Study-level points and caveats: Reportedly, diagnosis of cytomegalovirus status by the classifier showed high specificity and sensitivity. The study designated 150 or so TCR beta chains cytomegalovirus-associated.

Regarding this clone: Its target is unknown.

Trimming took 4 bases from V and 0 from J, leaving 20 bases between them. This CDR3 comprises 19 residues. Germline lookup yields CDR1 SGDLS and CDR2 YYNGEE. TCRdb's copy holds only in-frame clones and misses some; the assay was immunoSEQ multiplex PCR. The sample contains more than 300,000 clones, 86% of which appear only once. The donors were part of the validation cohort of 100 to 150 subjects. That cohort was separate from the first cohort, which comprised 550 to 750 subjects. This clonotype was sampled from a woman aged 18-29 years in good health and CMV-seronegative. The sample taken for sequencing was PBMCs. This chain uses TRBV9 with TRBJ2-6, with D tentatively TRBD2 (5 bases). This CDR3 reads CASSSSPGSLSSGANVLTF. The CDR3 DNA is TGTGCCAGCAGCTCCTCCCCTGGGAGTTTGAGCTCTGGGGCCAACGTCCTGACTTTC.